The 8 T cell receptor beta chains listed next were all sequenced from one sample in a study of blood T cells in healthy people across ages. Next came a second PCR, run for about 6 to 12 cycles, which used a sample-barcoded 5' primer along with a J-beta primer mix. TCRdb used MiXCR to reprocess the 5' RACE reads, holding one entry per CDR3 protein. The sample shows around 900,000 distinct CDR3 sequences, 29% of them seen only once. Sequencing was carried out using blood. Source of these receptors: an elderly woman in good health.

The sample holds a few counts of this clonotype. The CDR3 region has the DNA TGTGCCAGCAGAACGATGCCAGGGACTAGTAGGTACAATGAGCAGTTCTTC. Encoded protein: CASRTMPGTSRYNEQFF. The genes are TRBV6-2 or TRBV6-3 and TRBJ2-1, with 8 positions matching TRBD2. This CDR3 contains 17 residues. Germline lookup yields CDR1 MNHEY and CDR2 SVGEGT. V dropped 6 bases and J dropped 4; count of bases not matched to a gene: 14.

Points on this clonotype: Its ends do not fully match the called genes, so a read error is possible. The CDR3 DNA follows: TGTGCCAGCAGCTTAGGGACAGGCCGCTCCTTC. Amino acids: CASSLGTGRSF. V usage is TRBV7-9 and J usage is TRBJ1-2, with 7 bases that match TRBD1. The germline gives CDR1 SEHNR, CDR2 FQNEAQ (reference sequence). The CDR3 contains 11 residues.

This clonotype has a count of ten or more. A read error may produce the germline difference seen at one junction end. The V call is TRBV7-6, the J call TRBJ2-5, with 10 bases identical to TRBD1. The length of the CDR3 is 15 residues. CDR1 SGHVS and CDR2 FNYEAQ come from the germline V gene. CDR3 bases: TGCGCCAGCAGCTTGCGGACAGGGGGACAAGAGACCCAGTACTTC. This encodes CASSLRTGGQETQYF.

The V and J genes are TRBV25-1 and TRBJ2-1, with D perhaps matching TRBD2 (5 bases). The CDR3 sequence is 15 residues long. Germline values: CDR1 MGHDK, CDR2 SYGVNS. Trimming removed 4 bases from V and 0 bases from J, with 10 bases in between. CDR3 in amino acids: CASSGWESSYNEQFF. The CDR3 nucleotides read TGTGCCAGCAGTGGATGGGAGAGCTCCTACAATGAGCAGTTCTTC.

This clonotype showed up many times. The chain employs TRBV3-1 and TRBJ2-1; maybe TRBD1 (6 bases). The CDR3 consists of 12 residues. Deletions cut 3 bases from V and 6 bases from J, with 6 bases between. Germline V gene sequence: CDR1 LGHDT, CDR2 YNNKEL (reference sequence). The CDR3, as DNA: TGTGCCAGCAGCCAGGACAGCAATGAGCAGTTCTTC. It codes for CASSQDSNEQFF.

This clonotype was picked up many times. The chain is built from TRBV20-1 and TRBJ2-5, with D maybe TRBD2 (6 bases). Trimming left V 5 bases short and J 1 base short, with 11 bases between. The CDR3 loop spans 13 amino acids. Germline values: CDR1 DFQATT, CDR2 SNEGSKA (reference sequence). Here the CDR3 reads CSALVGGQETQYF. The CDR3 DNA is TGCAGTGCTCTAGTGGGAGGCCAAGAGACCCAGTACTTC.

With respect to this clonotype: The junction departs from germline at one end; a sequencing error may be responsible. CDR3 region: CAGSLGGTGFSGANVLTF. For the CDR3, the DNA is TGCGCCGGCAGCTTGGGCGGGACAGGGTTTTCTGGGGCCAACGTCCTGACTTTC. The V gene is TRBV5-1, the J gene TRBJ2-6, with TRBD1 matching 9 bases. This CDR3 is built from 18 residues. Germline CDR1 and CDR2: SGHRS and YFSETQ.

This clonotype was picked up a small number of times. A much larger clone is a single base away; this may be a read error. The rearrangement links TRBV7-9 to TRBJ2-7; D not resolved. Germline CDR1 reads SEHNR; CDR2 reads FQNEAQ (reference sequence). This CDR3 has 14 residues. The CDR3 spells CTSSLVQRNYEQYF. CDR3 sequence (DNA): TGTACCAGCAGCTTAGTTCAGAGAAACTACGAGCAGTACTTC.